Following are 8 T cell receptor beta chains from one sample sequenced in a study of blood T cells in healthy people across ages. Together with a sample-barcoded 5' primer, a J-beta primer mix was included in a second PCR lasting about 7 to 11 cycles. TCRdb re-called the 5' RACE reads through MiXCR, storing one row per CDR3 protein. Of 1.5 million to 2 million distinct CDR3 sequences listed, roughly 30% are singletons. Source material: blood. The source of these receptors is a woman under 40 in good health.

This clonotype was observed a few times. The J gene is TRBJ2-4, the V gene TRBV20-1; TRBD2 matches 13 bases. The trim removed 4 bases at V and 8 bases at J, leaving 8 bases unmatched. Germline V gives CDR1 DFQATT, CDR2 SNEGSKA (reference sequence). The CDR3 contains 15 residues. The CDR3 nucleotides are TGCAGTGCTAAGACTAGCGGGGGGAGTCATCACATTCAGTACTTC. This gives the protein CSAKTSGGSHHIQYF.

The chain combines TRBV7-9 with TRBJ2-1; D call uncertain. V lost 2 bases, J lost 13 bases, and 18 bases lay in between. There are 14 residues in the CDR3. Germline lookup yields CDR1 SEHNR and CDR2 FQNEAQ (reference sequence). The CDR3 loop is CASSLTSAEETQFF. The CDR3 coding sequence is TGTGCCAGCAGCTTAACCTCGGCAGAAGAGACCCAGTTCTTC.

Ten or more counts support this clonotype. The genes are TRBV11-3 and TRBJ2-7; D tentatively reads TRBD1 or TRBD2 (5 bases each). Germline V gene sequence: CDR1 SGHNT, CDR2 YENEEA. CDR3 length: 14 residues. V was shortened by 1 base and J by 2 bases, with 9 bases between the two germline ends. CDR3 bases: TGTGCCAGCAGCTTAGCATCGGGACCCTACGAGCAGTACTTC. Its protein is CASSLASGPYEQYF.

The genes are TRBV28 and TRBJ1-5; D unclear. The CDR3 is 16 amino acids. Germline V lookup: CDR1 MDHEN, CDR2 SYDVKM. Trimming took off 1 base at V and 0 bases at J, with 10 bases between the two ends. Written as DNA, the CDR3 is TGTGCCAGCAGTTTATTTGAAGGGTATAGCAATCAGCCCCAGCATTTT. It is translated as CASSLFEGYSNQPQHF.

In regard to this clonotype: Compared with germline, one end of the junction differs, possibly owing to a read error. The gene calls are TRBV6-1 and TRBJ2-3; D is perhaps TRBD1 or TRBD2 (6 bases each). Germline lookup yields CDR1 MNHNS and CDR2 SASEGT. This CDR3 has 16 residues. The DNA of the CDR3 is TGTGCCAGCAGTGGGTTGGACAGAACTAGCACAGACACGCAGTATTTT. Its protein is CASSGLDRTSTDTQYF.

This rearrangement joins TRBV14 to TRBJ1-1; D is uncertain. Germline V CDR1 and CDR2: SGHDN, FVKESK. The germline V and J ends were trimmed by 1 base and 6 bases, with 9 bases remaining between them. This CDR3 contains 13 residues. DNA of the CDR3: TGTGCCAGCAGCCAAGTTGTGAGGGCTGAAGCTTTCTTT. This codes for CASSQVVRAEAFF.

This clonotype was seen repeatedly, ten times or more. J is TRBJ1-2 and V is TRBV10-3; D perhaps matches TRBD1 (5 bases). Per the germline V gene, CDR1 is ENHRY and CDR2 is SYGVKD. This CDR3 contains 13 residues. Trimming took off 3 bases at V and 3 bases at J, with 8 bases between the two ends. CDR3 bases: TGTGCCATCAGTGATCCCAGGGACTATGGCTACACCTTC. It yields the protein CAISDPRDYGYTF.

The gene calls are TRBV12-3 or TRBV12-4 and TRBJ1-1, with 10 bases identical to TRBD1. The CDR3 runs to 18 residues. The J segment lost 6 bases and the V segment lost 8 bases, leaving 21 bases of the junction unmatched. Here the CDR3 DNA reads TGTGCCAGCCGTCATAGGACAGGGGGAGAGGTGGTGTGGTCTGAAGCTTTCTTT. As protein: CASRHRTGGEVVWSEAFF.